This T cell receptor (beta chain) stems from a study of cytomegalovirus exposure and HLA in healthy donors. In nominal health when sampled, donors likely had unrecorded immune exposures nonetheless. Study-wide results and caveats: The investigators catalogued 150 to 200 TCR beta chains as cytomegalovirus-associated. Across all donors, roughly uniform sequencing depth was an assumption of the presence/absence analyses. An analysis that was carried out later associated 16,951 TCR beta sequences with HLA alleles at 0.05 false discovery rate.

To note about this clone: Its antigen is unknown.

Primers: 60 Vbeta forward and 13 Jbeta reverse. Some clones are missing from TCRdb's copy, which holds only in-frame ones; the method was immunoSEQ multiplex PCR. Among 140,000 to 150,000 clones listed, approximately 73% were seen once. The CDR3 sequence is 16 residues long. Germline CDR1 is MDHEN and CDR2 is SYDVKM. V lost 8 bases and J lost 3, with 22 bases in between. This receptor was identified in a woman between 18 and 29 years old in good health and CMV-seronegative. This chain links TRBV28 with TRBJ1-1; D ambiguous. The sample was PBMCs. The CDR3 DNA reads TGTGCCAGCGGTCCCCCCACGGGATGGGCGGACACTGAAGCTTTCTTT. Amino acid sequence: CASGPPTGWADTEAFF.